The 9 T cell receptor beta chains presented below share a single source sample, sequenced in a study of blood T cell repertoires in COVID-19. Using immunoSEQ multiplex PCR, the repertoire was profiled, and TCRdb retains in-frame clones only, with some absent. This table has 150,000 to 180,000 clones, around 85% appearing once. Sequencing was done on a sample of peripheral blood. The origin of the receptors is a woman aged 55-69 years with acute or convalescent COVID-19.

The chain uses TRBV12-5 and TRBJ1-2, with 7 nucleotides matching TRBD1. The germline V gene encodes CDR1 LGHNT and CDR2 FRNRAP. V shed 3 bases and J 2 bases; nucleotides not matched to a gene: 3. The CDR3 contains 14 residues. The CDR3 loop reads CASGFPQGNYGYTF. The CDR3 DNA follows: TGTGCTAGTGGTTTCCCACAGGGGAACTATGGCTACACCTTC.

The gene calls are TRBV25-1 and TRBJ1-3, with D tentatively TRBD1 (5 bases). Germline V gene data show CDR1 as MGHDK and CDR2 as SYGVNS. This CDR3 region has 14 residues. Trimming pared 4 bases from V and 5 bases from J, leaving 12 bases between. The CDR3 is CASSGRALRNTIYF. Here the CDR3 DNA reads TGTGCCAGCAGTGGCAGGGCTCTGAGAAACACCATATATTTT. The complete variable domain, with remaining parts taken from reference TRBV25-1 and TRBJ1-3, reads EADIYQTPRYLVIGTGKKITLECSQTMGHDKMYWYQQDPGMELHLIHYSYGVNSTEKGDLSSESTVSRIRTEHFPLTLESARPSHTSQYLCASSGRALRNTIYFGEGSWLTVV.

The chain uses TRBV6-2 or TRBV6-3 and TRBJ1-5, with a tentative D call TRBD1 (6 bases). The germline V gene has CDR1 MNHEY and CDR2 SVGEGT. This CDR3 region has 13 residues. With 6 bases removed from V and 7 bases from J, the gap between germline ends came to 13 bases. The CDR3 DNA sequence: TGTGCCAGCAGCTTGGGACAACGGCAGCCCCAGCATTTT. Its protein is CASSLGQRQPQHF.

The rearrangement links TRBV14 to TRBJ2-7, with a tentative D call TRBD1 (5 bases). Per germline, CDR1 SGHDN and CDR2 FVKESK. Trimming took off 1 base at V and 4 bases at J, with 8 bases between the two ends. This CDR3 comprises 13 residues. This chain's CDR3 is CASSQVDRYEQYF. DNA for the CDR3: TGTGCCAGCAGCCAAGTTGACAGATACGAGCAGTACTTC.

This rearrangement joins TRBV3-1 (or the pseudogene TRBV3-2) to TRBJ2-2, with D unclear. Germline CDR1 reads LGHDT; CDR2 reads YNNKEL (reference sequence). V lost 9 bases and J 1 base, leaving 6 bases between the germline ends. This CDR3 is 12 amino acids long. CDR3 protein: CASSENTGELFF. The DNA of the CDR3 is TGTGCCAGTAGTGAGAACACCGGGGAGCTGTTTTTT.

The V call is TRBV5-8, the J call TRBJ1-1; perhaps TRBD1 as D (6 bases). Trimming removed 4 bases at V and 0 bases at J, with 13 bases between. Germline V CDR1 and CDR2: SGHTS, YDEGEE. This CDR3 is built from 15 residues. CDR3 loop: CASSHFGQLNTEAFF. The CDR3 coding sequence is TGTGCCAGCAGCCATTTCGGACAGCTGAACACTGAAGCTTTCTTT.

This chain joins TRBV28 and TRBJ2-1; D call uncertain. Germline CDR1 MDHEN, CDR2 SYDVKM. The length of the CDR3 is 13 residues. V dropped 2 bases and J dropped 6 bases, with 8 bases sitting between them. CDR3 DNA sequence: TGTGCCAGCAGTTTACAGCCTAGCAATGAGCAGTTCTTC. It yields the protein CASSLQPSNEQFF.

J is TRBJ2-3 and V is TRBV5-1, with a weak D call TRBD1 (6 bases). Germline CDR1 SGHRS, CDR2 YFSETQ. Trimming stripped 4 bases from V and 1 base from J, with 19 bases between. The CDR3 runs to 17 residues. CDR3 sequence reads: CASSEGNRDIRTDTQYF. Written as DNA, the CDR3 is TGCGCCAGCAGCGAAGGCAATCGGGACATCCGCACAGATACGCAGTATTTT.

This sequence joins TRBV7-8 and TRBJ1-2, with D possibly matching TRBD1 (6 bases). This CDR3 region has 14 residues. CDR1 is SGHVS, CDR2 FQNEAQ, per germline. Trimming removed 3 bases from V and 1 base from J, with 9 bases in between. Here the CDR3 DNA reads TGTGCCAGCAGCTTGGCAGGGGTTAACTATGGCTACACCTTC. It yields the protein CASSLAGVNYGYTF.